The sequence of this TCR beta chain was determined in a study of blood T cells in healthy people across ages. Overall study results and limits: In older individuals, TCR beta diversity per million T cells was lower, falling roughly linearly with age.

Of note for this clonotype: Its target is unknown.

Isolated PBMCs totaled at least 7 million in each sample. A sample-barcoded 5' primer and a J-beta primer mix were used in a second PCR of roughly 6 to 11 cycles. TCRdb fed the 5' RACE reads into MiXCR, producing one record per CDR3 protein. The sample contains approximately 810,000 distinct CDR3 sequences, more than 25% of which appear only once. CDR1 and CDR2 from the germline V gene are MNHEY and SVGAGI. The CDR3 totals 15 residues. Trimming removed 0 bases from V and 6 bases from J; junction bases left unmatched: 5. This chain uses TRBV6-5 with TRBJ1-1, with 9 bases aligning to TRBD1. The specimen was blood. The clonotype was recovered from a woman older than 75 in good health. CDR3 sequence reads: CASSYSDRGFSEAFF. CDR3 nucleotide sequence: TGTGCCAGCAGTTACTCGGACAGGGGTTTTTCTGAAGCTTTCTTT.